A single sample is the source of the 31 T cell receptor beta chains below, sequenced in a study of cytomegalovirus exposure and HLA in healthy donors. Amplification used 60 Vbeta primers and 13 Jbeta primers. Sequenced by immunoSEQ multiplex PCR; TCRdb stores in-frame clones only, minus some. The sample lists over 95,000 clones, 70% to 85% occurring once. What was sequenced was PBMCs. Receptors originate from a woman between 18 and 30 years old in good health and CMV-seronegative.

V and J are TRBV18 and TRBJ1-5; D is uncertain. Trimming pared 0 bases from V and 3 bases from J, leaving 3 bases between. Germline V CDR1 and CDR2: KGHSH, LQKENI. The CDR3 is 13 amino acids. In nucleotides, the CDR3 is TGTGCCAGCTCACCACCTAACAATCAGCCCCAGCATTTT. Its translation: CASSPPNNQPQHF. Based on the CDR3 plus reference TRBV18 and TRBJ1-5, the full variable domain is NAGVMQNPRHLVRRRGQEARLRCSPMKGHSHVYWYRQLPEEGLKFMVYLQKENIIDESGMPKERFSAEFPKEGPSILRIQQVVRGDSAAYFCASSPPNNQPQHFGDGTRLSIL.

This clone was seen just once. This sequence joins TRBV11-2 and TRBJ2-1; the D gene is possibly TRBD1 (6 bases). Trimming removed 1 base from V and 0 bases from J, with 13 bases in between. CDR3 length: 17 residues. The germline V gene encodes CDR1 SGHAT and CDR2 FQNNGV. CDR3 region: CASSLVPGTPSYNEQFF. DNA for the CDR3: TGTGCCAGCAGCTTAGTCCCCGGGACACCCTCCTACAATGAGCAGTTCTTC.

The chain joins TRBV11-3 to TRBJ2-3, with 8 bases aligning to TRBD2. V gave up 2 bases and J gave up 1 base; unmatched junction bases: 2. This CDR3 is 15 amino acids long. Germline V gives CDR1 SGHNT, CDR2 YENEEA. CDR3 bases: TGTGCCAGCAGCTTACAAGCGGGAGGCACAGATACGCAGTATTTT. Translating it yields CASSLQAGGTDTQYF.

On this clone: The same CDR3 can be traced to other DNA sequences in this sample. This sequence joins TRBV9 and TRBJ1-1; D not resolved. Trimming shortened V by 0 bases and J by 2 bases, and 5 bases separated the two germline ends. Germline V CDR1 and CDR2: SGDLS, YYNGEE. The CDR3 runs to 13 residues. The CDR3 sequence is CASSVALNTEAFF. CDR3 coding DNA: TGTGCCAGCAGCGTAGCTCTTAACACTGAAGCTTTCTTT. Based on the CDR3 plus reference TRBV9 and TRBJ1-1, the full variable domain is DSGVTQTPKHLITATGQRVTLRCSPRSGDLSVYWYQQSLDQGLQFLIQYYNGEERAKGNILERFSAQQFPDLHSELNLSSLELGDSALYFCASSVALNTEAFFGQGTRLTVV.

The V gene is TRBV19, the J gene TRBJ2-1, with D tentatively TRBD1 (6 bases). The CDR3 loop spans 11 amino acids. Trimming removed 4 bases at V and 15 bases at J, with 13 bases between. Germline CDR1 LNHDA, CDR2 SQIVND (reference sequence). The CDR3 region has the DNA TGTGCCAGTAGTAGGGGGCGGGTCCCGTTCTTC. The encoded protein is CASSRGRVPFF.

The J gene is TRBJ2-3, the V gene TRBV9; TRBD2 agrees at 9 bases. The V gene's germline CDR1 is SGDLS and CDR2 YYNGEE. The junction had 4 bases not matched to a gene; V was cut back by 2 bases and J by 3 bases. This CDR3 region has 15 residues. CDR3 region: CASSVSGGKTDTQYF. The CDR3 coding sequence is TGTGCCAGCAGCGTGAGCGGGGGGAAGACAGATACGCAGTATTTT.

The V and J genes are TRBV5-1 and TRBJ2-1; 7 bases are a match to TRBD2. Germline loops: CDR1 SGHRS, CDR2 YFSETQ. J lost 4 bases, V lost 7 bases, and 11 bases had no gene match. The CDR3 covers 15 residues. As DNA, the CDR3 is TGCGCCAGCGAAACTAGCGAACAGGAATACAATGAGCAGTTCTTC. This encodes CASETSEQEYNEQFF.

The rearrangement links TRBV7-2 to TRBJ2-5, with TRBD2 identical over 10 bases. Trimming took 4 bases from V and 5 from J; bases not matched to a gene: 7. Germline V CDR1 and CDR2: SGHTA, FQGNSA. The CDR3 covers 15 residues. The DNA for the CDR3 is TGTGCCAGCAGCTCCTCAGCGGGGGGGCAGGAGACCCAGTACTTC. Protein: CASSSSAGGQETQYF.

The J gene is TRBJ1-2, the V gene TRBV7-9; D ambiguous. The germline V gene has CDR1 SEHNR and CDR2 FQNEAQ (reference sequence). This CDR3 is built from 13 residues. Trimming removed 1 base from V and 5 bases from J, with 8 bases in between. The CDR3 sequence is CASSLGRTYGYTF. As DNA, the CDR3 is TGTGCCAGCAGCTTAGGACGGACTTATGGCTACACCTTC.

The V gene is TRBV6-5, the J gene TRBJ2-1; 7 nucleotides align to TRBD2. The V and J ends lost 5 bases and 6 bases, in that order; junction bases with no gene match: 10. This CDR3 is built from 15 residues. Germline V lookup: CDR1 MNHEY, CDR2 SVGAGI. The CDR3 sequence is CASSPVAGEGNEQFF. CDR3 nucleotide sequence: TGTGCCAGCAGTCCCGTGGCGGGAGAGGGCAATGAGCAGTTCTTC.

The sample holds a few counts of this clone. DNA of the CDR3: TGTGCCAGCCGGACCGGGACAGCGAACACCGGGGAGCTGTTTTTT. Its translation is CASRTGTANTGELFF. V is TRBV27 and J is TRBJ2-2; 7 bases match TRBD1. This CDR3 is 15 amino acids long. J gave up 0 bases and V 8 bases, and 6 bases lay outside the gene matches. Germline CDR1 MNHEY, CDR2 SMNVEV (reference sequence).

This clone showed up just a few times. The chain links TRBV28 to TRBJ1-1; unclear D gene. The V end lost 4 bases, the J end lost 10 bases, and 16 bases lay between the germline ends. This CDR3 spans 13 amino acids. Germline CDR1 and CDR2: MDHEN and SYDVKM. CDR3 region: CASSSGVMRVAFF. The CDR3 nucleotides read TGTGCCAGCAGTTCCGGGGTTATGAGGGTAGCTTTCTTT.

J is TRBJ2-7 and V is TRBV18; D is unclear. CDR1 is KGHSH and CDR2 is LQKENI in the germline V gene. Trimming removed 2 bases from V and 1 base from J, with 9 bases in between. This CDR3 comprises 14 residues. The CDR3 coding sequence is TGTGCCAGCTCACCAGCGGAGCGATCCTACGAGCAGTACTTC. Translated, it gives CASSPAERSYEQYF.

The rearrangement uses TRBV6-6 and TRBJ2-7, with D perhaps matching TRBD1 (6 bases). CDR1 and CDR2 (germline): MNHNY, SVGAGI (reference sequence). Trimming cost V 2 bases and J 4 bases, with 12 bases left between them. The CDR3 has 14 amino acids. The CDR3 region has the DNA TGTGCCAGCAGTTACGGGGCAGGGGCGTACGAGCAGTACGTC. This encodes CASSYGAGAYEQYV.

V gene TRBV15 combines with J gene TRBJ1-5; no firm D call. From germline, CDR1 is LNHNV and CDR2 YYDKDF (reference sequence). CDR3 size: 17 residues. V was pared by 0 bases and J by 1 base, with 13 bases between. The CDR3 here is CATSREEVGKSNQPQHF. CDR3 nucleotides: TGTGCCACCAGCAGAGAGGAGGTAGGGAAGAGCAATCAGCCCCAGCATTTT.

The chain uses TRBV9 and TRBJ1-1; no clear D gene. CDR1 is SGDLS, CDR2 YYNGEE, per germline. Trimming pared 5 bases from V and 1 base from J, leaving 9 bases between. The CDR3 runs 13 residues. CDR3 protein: CASSTTPNTEAFF. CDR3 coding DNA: TGTGCCAGCAGTACTACACCGAACACTGAAGCTTTCTTT.

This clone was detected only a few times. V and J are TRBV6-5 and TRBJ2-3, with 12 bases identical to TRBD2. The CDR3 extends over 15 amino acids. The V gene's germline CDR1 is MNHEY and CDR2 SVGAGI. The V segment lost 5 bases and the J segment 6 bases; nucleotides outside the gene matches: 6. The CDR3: CASSGTSGRLDTQYF. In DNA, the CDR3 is TGTGCCAGCAGTGGGACTAGCGGGCGGTTGGATACGCAGTATTTT.

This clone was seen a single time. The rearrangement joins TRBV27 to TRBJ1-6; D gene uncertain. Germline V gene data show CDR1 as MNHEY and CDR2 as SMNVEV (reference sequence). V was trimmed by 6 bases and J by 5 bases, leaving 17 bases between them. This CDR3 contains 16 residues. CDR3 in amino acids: CASSFLTRVNNSPLHF. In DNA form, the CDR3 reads TGTGCCAGCAGCTTCCTTACTAGGGTGAATAATTCACCCCTCCACTTT.

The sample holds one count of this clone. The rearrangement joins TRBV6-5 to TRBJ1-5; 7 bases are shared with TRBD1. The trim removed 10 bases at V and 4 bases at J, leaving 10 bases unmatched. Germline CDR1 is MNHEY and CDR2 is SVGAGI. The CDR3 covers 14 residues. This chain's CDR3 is CAIHPGQRNQPQHF. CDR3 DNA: TGTGCCATACATCCGGGACAGAGAAATCAGCCCCAGCATTTT.

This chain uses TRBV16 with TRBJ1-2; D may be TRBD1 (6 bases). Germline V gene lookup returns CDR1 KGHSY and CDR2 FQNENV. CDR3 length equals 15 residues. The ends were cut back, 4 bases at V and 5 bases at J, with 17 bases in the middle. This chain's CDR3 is CASSPQDRGGYGYTF. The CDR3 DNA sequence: TGTGCCAGCAGCCCACAGGACAGAGGGGGTTATGGCTACACCTTC.

The CDR3 sequence is CASSYGAWTEAFF. CDR3 bases: TGTGCCAGCAGTTACGGGGCGTGGACTGAAGCTTTCTTT. The V gene is TRBV6-6, the J gene TRBJ1-1; D perhaps matches TRBD1 (5 bases). Germline V CDR1 and CDR2: MNHNY, SVGAGI (reference sequence). The CDR3 is 13 amino acids. Deletions cut 2 bases from V and 5 bases from J, with 9 bases between.

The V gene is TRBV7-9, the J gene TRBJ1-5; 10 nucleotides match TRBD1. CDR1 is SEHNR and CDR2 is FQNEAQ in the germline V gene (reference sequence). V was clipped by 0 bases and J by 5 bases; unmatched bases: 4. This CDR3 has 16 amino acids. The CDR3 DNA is TGTGCCAGCAGCTTAGCGGGGACAGGGGCCGATCAGCCCCAGCATTTT. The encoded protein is CASSLAGTGADQPQHF.

In nucleotides, the CDR3 is TGTGCCAGCAGTTACTCGACTGCAGGGTACGAGACCCAGTACTTC. This encodes CASSYSTAGYETQYF. The V call is TRBV6-5, the J call TRBJ2-5, with D perhaps matching TRBD1 (5 bases). CDR3 size: 15 residues. The V and J ends lost 0 bases and 5 bases respectively, with 13 bases between them. CDR1 and CDR2 from the germline V gene are MNHEY and SVGAGI.

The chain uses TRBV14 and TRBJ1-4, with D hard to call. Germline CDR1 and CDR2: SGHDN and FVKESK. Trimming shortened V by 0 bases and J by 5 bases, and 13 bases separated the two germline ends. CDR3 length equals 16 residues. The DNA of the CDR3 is TGTGCCAGCAGCCAAGACCCCGGGATTCAAAATGAAAAACTGTTTTTT. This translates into CASSQDPGIQNEKLFF.

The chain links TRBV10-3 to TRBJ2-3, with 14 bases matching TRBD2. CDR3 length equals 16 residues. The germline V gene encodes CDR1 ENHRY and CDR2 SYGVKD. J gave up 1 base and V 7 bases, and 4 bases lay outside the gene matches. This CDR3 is CAIKETSGRGTDTQYF. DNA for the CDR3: TGTGCCATCAAAGAGACTAGCGGGAGGGGCACAGATACGCAGTATTTT.

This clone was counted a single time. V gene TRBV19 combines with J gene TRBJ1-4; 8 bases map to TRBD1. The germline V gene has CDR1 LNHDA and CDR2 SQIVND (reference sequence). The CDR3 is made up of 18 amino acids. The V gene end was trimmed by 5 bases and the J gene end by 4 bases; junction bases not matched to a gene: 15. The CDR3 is CASSLARGQGDFNEKLFF. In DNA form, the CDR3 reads TGTGCCAGTAGTCTCGCACGAGGACAGGGAGATTTTAATGAAAAACTGTTTTTT.

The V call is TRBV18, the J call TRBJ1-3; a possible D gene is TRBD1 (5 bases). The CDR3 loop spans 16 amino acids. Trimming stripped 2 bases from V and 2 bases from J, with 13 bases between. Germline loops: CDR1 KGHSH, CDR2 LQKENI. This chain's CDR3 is CASSPYTGETGNTIYF. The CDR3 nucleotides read TGTGCCAGCTCACCATACACAGGAGAAACTGGAAACACCATATATTTT.

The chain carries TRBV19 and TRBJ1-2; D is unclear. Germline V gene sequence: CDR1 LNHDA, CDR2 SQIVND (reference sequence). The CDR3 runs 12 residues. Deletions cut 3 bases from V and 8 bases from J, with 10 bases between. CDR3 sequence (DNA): TGTGCCAGTAGTATGGGTGACACGGGCTACACCTTC. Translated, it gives CASSMGDTGYTF.

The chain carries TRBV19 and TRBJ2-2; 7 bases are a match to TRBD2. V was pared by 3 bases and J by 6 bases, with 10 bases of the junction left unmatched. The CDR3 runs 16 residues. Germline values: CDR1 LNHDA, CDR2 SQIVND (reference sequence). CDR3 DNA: TGTGCCAGTAGTATGAGTGCGGGAGTAGGGGCCGGGGAGCTGTTTTTT. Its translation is CASSMSAGVGAGELFF. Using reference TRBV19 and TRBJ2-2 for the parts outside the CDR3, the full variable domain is DGGITQSPKYLFRKEGQNVTLSCEQNLNHDAMYWYRQDPGQGLRLIYYSQIVNDFQKGDIAEGYSVSREKKESFPLTVTSAQKNPTAFYLCASSMSAGVGAGELFFGEGSRLTVL.

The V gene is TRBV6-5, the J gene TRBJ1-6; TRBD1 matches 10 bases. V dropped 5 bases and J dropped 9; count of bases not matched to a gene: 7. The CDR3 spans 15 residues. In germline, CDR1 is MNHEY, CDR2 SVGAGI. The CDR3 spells CASSPGTGVGSPLHF. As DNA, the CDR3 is TGTGCCAGCAGTCCCGGGACAGGGGTTGGTTCACCCCTCCACTTT.

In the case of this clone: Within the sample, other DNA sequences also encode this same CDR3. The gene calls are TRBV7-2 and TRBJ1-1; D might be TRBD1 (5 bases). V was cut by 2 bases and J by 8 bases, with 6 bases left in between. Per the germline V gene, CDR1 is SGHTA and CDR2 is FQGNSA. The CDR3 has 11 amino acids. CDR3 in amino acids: CASSLYREAFF. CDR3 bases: TGTGCCAGCAGCTTATACAGGGAAGCTTTCTTT. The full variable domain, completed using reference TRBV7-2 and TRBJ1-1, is GAGVSQSPSNKVTEKGKDVELRCDPISGHTALYWYRQSLGQGLEFLIYFQGNSAPDKSGLPSDRFSAERTGGSVSTLTIQRTQQEDSAVYLCASSLYREAFFGQGTRLTVV.